This T cell receptor beta chain comes out of a study of tumor and adjacent non-tumor tissue in lung cancer. Study-level background: Histology: 11 to 13 adenocarcinoma, a couple of squamous cell carcinoma, 1 small cell lung cancer. General observations from the study: Higher tumor TCR diversity was associated with shorter survival. Top 100 clones took a larger repertoire share in normal lung.

Three rounds of nested PCR, following a modified ARM-PCR protocol, produced the TCRbeta library. TCRdb used MiXCR to reprocess the multiplex PCR reads, holding one entry per CDR3 protein. The sample includes about 200,000 distinct CDR3 sequences, 71% seen only once; the top ten take around 27%. Per germline, CDR1 DFQATT and CDR2 SNEGSKA (reference sequence). This CDR3 has 15 residues. Worth noting for this clonotype: Its antigen is unidentified. A read error may produce the germline difference seen at one junction end.

No cell sorting was done before RNA was extracted from the tissue. Donors were chemotherapy-naive, newly diagnosed lung cancer surgical patients in China, August–late 2014. The receptor comes from a man in his sixties with non-small cell lung cancer. The chain has TRBV20-1 and TRBJ2-1; the match to TRBD2 covers 14 bases. Specimen: lung tumor tissue. The CDR3 protein is CSANPTSGRADEQFF. DNA of the CDR3: TGCAGTGCTAACCCGACTAGCGGGAGGGCCGATGAGCAGTTCTTT.